Listed below are T cell receptor beta chains from one sample, sequenced in a study of T-cell memory formation after mild COVID-19. MiXCR, run by TCRdb on the 5' RACE reads, gives a single entry per CDR3 protein. The table lists about 210,000 distinct CDR3 sequences, over 9.5% of them singletons. Sequencing was done on a sample of PBMCs or a T cell subset sorted from them (not recorded which). The receptors here all came from a man between 18 and 35 years old who had mild COVID-19 (a few samples of this study predate the infection). Cell type and time point are not known. The CDR3 runs from the conserved cysteine through the conserved F or W. D genes are given only for firm matches. The size entry is marked missing in some rows and otherwise reads once, few, many or a size class.

cdr3_nt: TGTGCCAGCAGCGCGACTAGCGGGGGGCACTCACTCTTT; cdr3_aa: CASSATSGGHSLF; j_call: TRBJ2-3; clone_size: .; d_call: TRBD2; v_call: TRBV7-2
cdr3_nt: TGCGCCAGCAGCCAAGCTGCTTTCGGGCGTGCCACTGAAGCTTTCTTT; cdr3_aa: CASSQAAFGRATEAFF; j_call: TRBJ1-1; clone_size: .; d_call: .; v_call: TRBV4-3
cdr3_nt: TGTGCCAGCAGCGATCCGGGACAGGGATACGGCTACACCTTC; cdr3_aa: CASSDPGQGYGYTF; j_call: TRBJ1-2; clone_size: many; d_call: TRBD1; v_call: TRBV6-2/TRBV6-3
cdr3_nt: TGTGCCAGTAGTTCAACTAGCGGGGGTCACAATGAGCAGTTCTTC; cdr3_aa: CASSSTSGGHNEQFF; j_call: TRBJ2-1; clone_size: .; d_call: TRBD2; v_call: TRBV19
cdr3_nt: TGTGCCAGCAGTTCCCGGGACACCCTCGGGAATGAGCAGTTCTTC; cdr3_aa: CASSSRDTLGNEQFF; j_call: TRBJ2-1; clone_size: few; d_call: .; v_call: TRBV12-3/TRBV12-4
cdr3_nt: TGTGCCAGCAGCTTGAGGGACAGGGATACTGAAGCTTTCTTT; cdr3_aa: CASSLRDRDTEAFF; j_call: TRBJ1-1; clone_size: .; d_call: TRBD1; v_call: TRBV5-6
cdr3_nt: TGTGCCAGCAGTTTTAACAGGGGCCGGACTGAAGCTTTCTTT; cdr3_aa: CASSFNRGRTEAFF; j_call: TRBJ1-1; clone_size: .; d_call: TRBD1; v_call: TRBV12-3/TRBV12-4
cdr3_nt: TGTGCCAGCAGCCGCTCCGGGGCCGTCCCCTACGAGCAGTACTTC; cdr3_aa: CASSRSGAVPYEQYF; j_call: TRBJ2-7; clone_size: few; d_call: .; v_call: TRBV6-2/TRBV6-3
cdr3_nt: TGTGCCAGCAGCCCCGCGGGGACAGTAGAAGGCTACACCTTC; cdr3_aa: CASSPAGTVEGYTF; j_call: TRBJ1-2; clone_size: .; d_call: TRBD1; v_call: TRBV7-2
cdr3_nt: TGCGCCAGCAGTCCTACTTGGGGAGTAGTTAACTATGGCTACACCTTC; cdr3_aa: CASSPTWGVVNYGYTF; j_call: TRBJ1-2; clone_size: few; d_call: .; v_call: TRBV4-3
cdr3_nt: TGTGCCATCAGGACCGGGACAGCGGACACTGAAGCTTTCTTT; cdr3_aa: CAIRTGTADTEAFF; j_call: TRBJ1-1; clone_size: .; d_call: TRBD1; v_call: TRBV10-3
cdr3_nt: TGCGCCAGCAGCCAAGATGGGAGGGGTGACACTGAAGCTTTCTTT; cdr3_aa: CASSQDGRGDTEAFF; j_call: TRBJ1-1; clone_size: few; d_call: .; v_call: TRBV4-3
cdr3_nt: TGCAGTGCTAGTAGGGGGGCAGAGCCCCAGCATTTT; cdr3_aa: CSASRGAEPQHF; j_call: TRBJ1-5; clone_size: few; d_call: .; v_call: TRBV20-1
cdr3_nt: TGTGCCAGCAGCCAAGGATACTATGAGCAGTTCTTC; cdr3_aa: CASSQGYYEQFF; j_call: TRBJ2-1; clone_size: .; d_call: .; v_call: TRBV3-1
cdr3_nt: TGTGCCAGCAGTCAACAGGGGAAGGGGTCCTATGGCTACACCTTC; cdr3_aa: CASSQQGKGSYGYTF; j_call: TRBJ1-2; clone_size: .; d_call: TRBD1; v_call: TRBV12-3/TRBV12-4
cdr3_nt: TGCAGTGCCCAGCTGGAGACGGGCACAGATACGCAGTATTTT; cdr3_aa: CSAQLETGTDTQYF; j_call: TRBJ2-3; clone_size: few; d_call: .; v_call: TRBV20-1
cdr3_nt: TGTGCCAGCCTATCGGGGGGGCTCGGTGAGCAGTTCTTC; cdr3_aa: CASLSGGLGEQFF; j_call: TRBJ2-1; clone_size: few; d_call: TRBD2; v_call: TRBV7-2
cdr3_nt: TGCGCCAGCAGCCAACGACCCTACCTCACACCCGACACCGGGGAGCTGTTTTTT; cdr3_aa: CASSQRPYLTPDTGELFF; j_call: TRBJ2-2; clone_size: .; d_call: .; v_call: TRBV4-3
cdr3_nt: TGTGCCACCAGTGCCCCCGTGGGTGAGCAGTTCTTC; cdr3_aa: CATSAPVGEQFF; j_call: TRBJ2-1; clone_size: .; d_call: .; v_call: TRBV24-1
cdr3_nt: TGCAGTGCTAGAGTCTCTACAGGGCTGGAAGAGACCCAGTACTTC; cdr3_aa: CSARVSTGLEETQYF; j_call: TRBJ2-5; clone_size: .; d_call: .; v_call: TRBV20-1
cdr3_nt: TGTGCCACCAAAAGGGCCGGGACAGGGGATTCACCCCTCCACTTT; cdr3_aa: CATKRAGTGDSPLHF; j_call: TRBJ1-6; clone_size: .; d_call: TRBD1; v_call: TRBV15
cdr3_nt: TGTGCCAGCAGCTTCGCGGGGGGCTTTAATCAGCCCCAGCATTTT; cdr3_aa: CASSFAGGFNQPQHF; j_call: TRBJ1-5; clone_size: few; d_call: .; v_call: TRBV7-2
cdr3_nt: TGTGCCAGCAGCTTAGGGCTGGTAACAGGAGCCTACGAGCAGTACTTC; cdr3_aa: CASSLGLVTGAYEQYF; j_call: TRBJ2-7; clone_size: many; d_call: .; v_call: TRBV7-2
cdr3_nt: TGTGCCAGCAGCTTGGCCGGGGCGAACACTGAAGCTTTCTTT; cdr3_aa: CASSLAGANTEAFF; j_call: TRBJ1-1; clone_size: .; d_call: .; v_call: TRBV7-3
cdr3_nt: TGTGCCAGCTCACCACAGGACTTGGCCTACAATGAGCAGTTCTTC; cdr3_aa: CASSPQDLAYNEQFF; j_call: TRBJ2-1; clone_size: many; d_call: .; v_call: TRBV18
cdr3_nt: TGCAGCGTTTACGGGCAGATGTATGGCTACACCTTC; cdr3_aa: CSVYGQMYGYTF; j_call: TRBJ1-2; clone_size: few; d_call: .; v_call: TRBV29-1
cdr3_nt: TGTGCCAGCAGCCTCCTAGACCAAGAGACCCAGTACTTC; cdr3_aa: CASSLLDQETQYF; j_call: TRBJ2-5; clone_size: .; d_call: .; v_call: TRBV3-1
cdr3_nt: TGTGCCAGCAGCCAAGATACAGGGGAAATCCGTAATACGCAGTATTTT; cdr3_aa: CASSQDTGEIRNTQYF; j_call: TRBJ2-3; clone_size: .; d_call: TRBD1; v_call: TRBV4-2
cdr3_nt: TGCGCCAGCAGCTCGACAGGGGCGGTGTCCACCGGGGAGCTGTTTTTT; cdr3_aa: CASSSTGAVSTGELFF; j_call: TRBJ2-2; clone_size: .; d_call: TRBD1; v_call: TRBV5-1
cdr3_nt: TGTGCCACCTCTCCCCGGGACAGAAGCACAGATACGCAGTATTTT; cdr3_aa: CATSPRDRSTDTQYF; j_call: TRBJ2-3; clone_size: few; d_call: TRBD1; v_call: TRBV28
cdr3_nt: TGTGCCAGCAGCCAAGGGCTCCACAATGAGCAGTTCTTC; cdr3_aa: CASSQGLHNEQFF; j_call: TRBJ2-1; clone_size: .; d_call: .; v_call: TRBV14
cdr3_nt: TGCAGTGCTAGCGGGGGCATCAGGGCAGATACGCAGTATTTT; cdr3_aa: CSASGGIRADTQYF; j_call: TRBJ2-3; clone_size: many; d_call: .; v_call: TRBV20-1
cdr3_nt: TGTGCTAGTGGTCAACGACCCGGGGGCACAGATACGCAGTATTTT; cdr3_aa: CASGQRPGGTDTQYF; j_call: TRBJ2-3; clone_size: few; d_call: .; v_call: TRBV12-5
cdr3_nt: TGCGCCAGCAGCTTCGGGACCGGAGCTAACTATGGCTACACCTTC; cdr3_aa: CASSFGTGANYGYTF; j_call: TRBJ1-2; clone_size: .; d_call: .; v_call: TRBV5-1
cdr3_nt: TGCGCCAGCAGCGGCGGGGGGGTTACCAGCTCCTACGAGCAGTACTTC; cdr3_aa: CASSGGGVTSSYEQYF; j_call: TRBJ2-7; clone_size: many; d_call: TRBD2; v_call: TRBV5-1
cdr3_nt: TGCAGTGCTAGAGATCCGAGGGACAATCAGCCCCAGCATTTT; cdr3_aa: CSARDPRDNQPQHF; j_call: TRBJ1-5; clone_size: .; d_call: .; v_call: TRBV20-1
cdr3_nt: TGTGCCAGCAGTGGGGCAAGTCTTATGTGGAACGAGCAGTACTTC; cdr3_aa: CASSGASLMWNEQYF; j_call: TRBJ2-7; clone_size: few; d_call: .; v_call: TRBV3-1
cdr3_nt: TGCGCCAGCAGCCCCCAAGCTGGGGCCAACGTCCTGACTTTC; cdr3_aa: CASSPQAGANVLTF; j_call: TRBJ2-6; clone_size: .; d_call: .; v_call: TRBV5-1
cdr3_nt: TGTGCCAGCATCCAGAACCCCACCCTAGCGGGGGAAGCGATGCGGTACTTC; cdr3_aa: CASIQNPTLAGEAMRYF; j_call: TRBJ2-5; clone_size: .; d_call: TRBD2; v_call: TRBV7-2
cdr3_nt: TGTGCCATCAGACCCGGACTAGCGGTAAGCTCCTACGAGCAGTACTTC; cdr3_aa: CAIRPGLAVSSYEQYF; j_call: TRBJ2-7; clone_size: many; d_call: TRBD2; v_call: TRBV10-3
cdr3_nt: TGTGCCAGCAAGGCAGCAACCTACAATGAGCAGTTCTTC; cdr3_aa: CASKAATYNEQFF; j_call: TRBJ2-1; clone_size: .; d_call: .; v_call: TRBV6-2/TRBV6-3
cdr3_nt: TGTGCCAGCAGCTTACAAAGCGGGTTCAATCAGCCCCAGCATTTT; cdr3_aa: CASSLQSGFNQPQHF; j_call: TRBJ1-5; clone_size: many; d_call: .; v_call: TRBV7-6
cdr3_nt: TGTGCCAGCAGTTTAGGGCTAGCGGGGGCCTGGGAGACCCAGTACTTC; cdr3_aa: CASSLGLAGAWETQYF; j_call: TRBJ2-5; clone_size: .; d_call: TRBD2; v_call: TRBV12-3/TRBV12-4
cdr3_nt: TGCAGTGCATCGGACACAAACACCGGGGAGCTGTTTTTT; cdr3_aa: CSASDTNTGELFF; j_call: TRBJ2-2; clone_size: .; d_call: .; v_call: TRBV20-1
cdr3_nt: TGTGCCACCAGCAGAGATCAGGGGACAGATACGCAGTATTTT; cdr3_aa: CATSRDQGTDTQYF; j_call: TRBJ2-3; clone_size: .; d_call: .; v_call: TRBV15
cdr3_nt: TGTGCCAGCAGCGAGGGCGTCCCCTACAATGAGCAGTTCTTC; cdr3_aa: CASSEGVPYNEQFF; j_call: TRBJ2-1; clone_size: .; d_call: .; v_call: TRBV7-3
cdr3_nt: TGTGCCAGCAGCCATCGAGGGACAGGGGGCGGTGGCTACACCTTC; cdr3_aa: CASSHRGTGGGGYTF; j_call: TRBJ1-2; clone_size: many; d_call: TRBD1; v_call: TRBV6-5
cdr3_nt: TGCAGCGCCCGAAATAGCAATCAGCCCCAGCATTTT; cdr3_aa: CSARNSNQPQHF; j_call: TRBJ1-5; clone_size: .; d_call: .; v_call: TRBV29-1
cdr3_nt: TGTGCCAGCAGTGATCTCGGACTAGCGGGGGACAATGAGCAGTTCTTC; cdr3_aa: CASSDLGLAGDNEQFF; j_call: TRBJ2-1; clone_size: few; d_call: TRBD2; v_call: TRBV2
cdr3_nt: TGCAGTGCTAGAAGAGGTACCCTAGGGACTAATGAAAAACTGTTTTTT; cdr3_aa: CSARRGTLGTNEKLFF; j_call: TRBJ1-4; clone_size: .; d_call: .; v_call: TRBV20-1
cdr3_nt: TGTGCCAGCAGCTTGGAGGTCACTGAAGCTTTCTTT; cdr3_aa: CASSLEVTEAFF; j_call: TRBJ1-1; clone_size: many; d_call: .; v_call: TRBV5-5
cdr3_nt: TGTGCCAGCTCACAAAACAAGGATGAGCCCCAGCATTTT; cdr3_aa: CASSQNKDEPQHF; j_call: TRBJ1-5; clone_size: .; d_call: .; v_call: TRBV18
cdr3_nt: TGCGCCAGCAGCTTGGTGGAGGGAAGAGTTGGTGGTTACGAGCAGTACTTC; cdr3_aa: CASSLVEGRVGGYEQYF; j_call: TRBJ2-7; clone_size: many; d_call: .; v_call: TRBV5-1
cdr3_nt: TGTGCCAGCAGCTTAGCCTGGGGCAGCGAGCAGTACTTC; cdr3_aa: CASSLAWGSEQYF; j_call: TRBJ2-7; clone_size: .; d_call: .; v_call: TRBV7-2
cdr3_nt: TGCGCCAGCAGCTTCGACGGCCCCTTTGAGACCCAGTACTTC; cdr3_aa: CASSFDGPFETQYF; j_call: TRBJ2-5; clone_size: many; d_call: .; v_call: TRBV5-1